The clone carrying this T cell receptor (beta chain) was seen just once. This sample was taken from a study of blood T cell repertoires in COVID-19. Study background: The cDNA or gDNA used as material had been derived from T cells, B-cell-depleted T cells, or PBMCs.

Original processing notes: The assay estimated nucleated cells by amplifying reference gene primers. Sequenced by immunoSEQ multiplex PCR; TCRdb stores in-frame clones only, minus some. V, J and clone size are taken as reported in that table, and D and trimming were inferred from the DNA itself. Of over 200,000 clones in the sample, around 86% were seen once. There are 14 residues in the CDR3. The germline V gene has CDR1 MNHEY and CDR2 SMNVEV (reference sequence). V was clipped by 4 bases and J by 4 bases; unmatched bases: 6. Sequenced sample: peripheral blood. The chain joins TRBV27 to TRBJ1-2, with 7 bases lining up with TRBD1. The clonotype comes from a human donor in a cohort sampled during active COVID-19. Here the CDR3 reads CASSSRGRVYGYTF. Written as DNA, the CDR3 is TGTGCCAGCAGTTCTAGGGGGCGCGTCTATGGCTACACCTTC.